The entry below gives a single TCR beta chain sequence along with its context. Its specific antigen is unknown. Per-base quality was not reported, and no clone a single base away is much larger than it. Library generation was performed with PCR. The sequencing machine was an Illumina HiSeq 2500. Molecular barcoding was employed in the preparation of TCR libraries, with unique molecular identifiers being used to normalize TCRbeta repertoire quantification. TCRdb reanalyzed the raw reads on its own, using fastp at Q25 for trimming and MiXCR for clone calling, and kept in-frame beta chains. Rows are combined by CDR3 protein, so each entry shows the most common genes and DNA. Here the sample has about 980,000 distinct CDR3 sequences; under 30% occur a single time. Jointly, the top ten make up roughly 28% of the sample. This specimen's treatment or condition label, per the study, means: allogeneic hematopoietic cell transplantation with graft depleted of TCRalphabeta T cells and CD19 B cells. Transplant recipients were children who received TCRalphabeta/CD19-depleted allogeneic hematopoietic cell grafts.

V is cut by 7 bases and J by 12 bases, and the space between the germline ends is 21 bases. Spanning cysteine to phenylalanine, the CDR3 consists of 13 amino acids. Only CDR3 DNA is held: 39 bases, read in frame from base 1. CDR1 and CDR2 are read off the germline V gene as MNHNS and SASEGT. These data originate in a study of T-cell reconstitution after alpha-beta-depleted transplantation in children (dated by TCRdb to about 2016). Study-level background: T-cell immune reconstitution after TCRalphabeta/CD19-depleted allogeneic hematopoietic cell transplantation in children was quantitatively tracked in the study by means of TCR repertoire profiling.

Here is what the overall study found, with its caveats: In some patients, high TCRbeta diversity at day 60 was attributed to recipient T cells and intrathymic progenitors that had survived conditioning. Hyperexpanded clone frequencies declined over subsequent months; after one year, T-cell counts and TCRbeta diversity were mostly attributed to newly produced T cells. Apparently early alphabetaT-cell count recovery about two months after transplant reportedly relied on only several hundred rapidly expanded clones derived from non-depleted graft cells.

This receptor was taken from a boy younger than two who had a stem cell transplant for SCID, so the T cells may come from the graft donor. The V and J genes are TRBV6-1 and TRBJ1-2; perhaps TRBD1 is the D gene, with 5 bases matching. The source was PBMCs, mostly from graft donor cells, collected 360 days after TCRalphabeta/CD19-depleted stem cell transplant. The nucleotide sequence reads TGTGCCAGCACCACGCCCGGGAGTCCGGGACACACCTTC. It encodes CASTTPGSPGHTF.